This T cell receptor beta chain is from a study of monozygotic twins with inflammatory bowel disease. TCRdb re-called the 5' RACE reads, yielding one record per CDR3 amino acid sequence without DNA. The sample shows approximately 150,000 distinct CDR3 sequences, and less than 3% sits with its ten largest clones. The material sequenced was blood. The TCR sequence derives from a human donor with ulcerative colitis or Crohn's disease, or a healthy co-twin of an affected twin (not recorded which).

CDR3 region: CASSLSQVAAGYTF. The rearrangement joins TRBV5-6 to TRBJ1-2. This CDR3 has 14 residues. Germline values: CDR1 SGHDT, CDR2 YYEEEE.